This T cell receptor beta chain was recovered during a study of T cell clusters in autoimmune cytopenias. Study-level points and caveats: Physiological T cell clusters of healthy donors were apparently absent in primary autoimmune cytopenia patients.

CDR3 length equals 13 residues. The germline V gene encodes CDR1 KGHDR and CDR2 SFDVKD. Multiplex touch-down PCR amplified TRB using TRB-A and TRB-B pools in one tube. TCRdb re-called the multiplex PCR reads; every CDR3 protein appears as one record, without DNA. The table lists roughly 10,000 distinct CDR3 sequences. Roughly 38,000 genome equivalents of blood DNA were amplified for TRB. As for this clonotype: Its specificity is unknown.

The same sample was also studied in work on T cell repertoires in aging, cancer and after chemotherapy.

The receptor's source is a human donor in good health. This chain uses TRBV24-1 with TRBJ1-2. Sequencing was done on a sample of peripheral blood. CDR3 amino acids: CATSERANYGYTF.